This T cell receptor beta chain was recorded in a study of cytomegalovirus exposure and HLA in healthy donors. Looking at the study overall: A prior study identified 117 million unique TCR beta sequences from 200 million or so T cells. From donors who were HLA-typed, an early data release held 80 million to 95 million unique TCRs.

Primers included in the PCR were 60 Vbeta and 13 Jbeta primers. Clones were read by immunoSEQ multiplex PCR, and TCRdb kept only the in-frame ones, dropping some. This sample yields about 150,000 clones, of which 75% are seen a single time; about 6.4% belongs to the top ten. Study outcomes and limitations: In a later analysis, at a false discovery rate of 0.05, over 15,000 TCR beta sequences matched HLA alleles.

With respect to this clone: Its antigen is undetermined.

This TCR was sampled from a young man in good health and CMV-seronegative. The sample consisted of PBMCs.

CDR3 sequence: CASSTTTGANTEAFF. In nucleotides, the CDR3 is TGTGCCAGCAGTACGACGACAGGGGCGAACACTGAAGCTTTCTTT. The chain carries TRBV27 and TRBJ1-1; 8 positions agree with TRBD1. V trimming: 5 bases; J trimming: 1 base; junction bases outside the gene matches: 6. The CDR3 contains 15 residues. Germline CDR1 is MNHEY and CDR2 is SMNVEV (reference sequence).